This record covers a single T cell receptor beta chain. In the authors' workflow: Amplified reference gene primers provided the basis for estimating nucleated cell counts. Produced via immunoSEQ multiplex PCR; TCRdb's table is partial and in-frame only. V and J calls and clone size are as listed in that table; D and trimming were resolved from the DNA. Counted here are tens of thousands of clones, about 91% occurring once; the ten biggest clones make up 12%. The data derive from a study of blood T cell repertoires in COVID-19. Study overall: From the United States, Italy and Spain came samples of acute and convalescent COVID-19. Sample material is recorded as cDNA or gDNA derived from T cells, B-cell-depleted T cells, or PBMCs.

CDR1 and CDR2 (germline): SQVTM, ANQGSEA. The V end was cut by 7 bases, the J end by 4 bases, with 16 bases between. This CDR3 has 13 amino acids. The sequencing input was peripheral blood. The V gene is TRBV29-1, the J gene TRBJ1-2, with D perhaps matching TRBD1 (6 bases). This TCR was recovered from an older man with active or convalescent COVID-19. As DNA, the CDR3 is TGCAGCGCGGCGGGGGGGCGAGGCTATGGCTACACCTTC. Its translation is CSAAGGRGYGYTF.